The rows below give T cell receptor beta chains drawn from one sample of a study of T cell changes during pregnancy in multiple sclerosis. Produced via immunoSEQ multiplex PCR; TCRdb's table is partial and in-frame only. This sample has about 63,000 clones, with roughly 92% found just once. Here the sequenced sample was CD8+ T cells from peripheral blood mononuclear cells, taken in the second trimester of pregnancy. These receptor sequences come from a female donor with multiple sclerosis, enrolled in a pregnancy study. Both conserved end residues are part of each CDR3. The order of the fields is J gene, V gene, CDR3 protein.

TRBJ2-2	TRBV7-2	CASSPGGRELFF
TRBJ1-1	TRBV4-3	CASSQGPGLDTEAFF
TRBJ2-5	TRBV13	CASSPTSGELGETQYF
TRBJ2-3	TRBV18	CASSGQGGVGTDTQYF
TRBJ1-1	TRBV10-3	CAISEHDRGGTEAFF
TRBJ2-2	TRBV11-2	CASSLEPIRGELFF
TRBJ2-7	TRBV19	CASIPAAGRPLYEQYF
TRBJ1-2	TRBV7-9	CASSTSGDGYTF
TRBJ1-1	TRBV27	CASSITSGQLTF
TRBJ1-3	TRBV2	CASSAQGSGNTIYF
TRBJ2-1	TRBV27	CASSFPGVYNEQFF
TRBJ2-1	TRBV27	CASSHPGQSEQFF
TRBJ2-1	TRBV19	CASSIGQGNYNEQFF
TRBJ2-7	TRBV18	CASSPPQGWGYEQYF
TRBJ2-2	TRBV7-2	CASSEAGDPTGELFF
TRBJ2-5	TRBV10-2	CASSDGTRQETQYF